This T cell receptor (beta chain) was sequenced in a study of shared clonotypes between healthy human individuals. TCRdb keeps only in-frame clones here, not all; method: immunoSEQ multiplex PCR. There are around 1.1 million clones in the sample; 70% to 80% occur only once, and 0.89% lies in the top ten. This clone appeared a few times. This receptor was taken from a man younger than 35 in good health. Some clones in this sample may be carry-over from other donors' samples. Sequencing was carried out using memory CD4+ T cells from PBMCs. Documented subset: CD45RA-negative fraction.

This CDR3 reads CASSSPSSADHGYTF. CDR3 nucleotides: TGTGCCAGCAGTTCGCCGTCGTCCGCGGACCATGGCTACACCTTC. The chain uses TRBV6-1 and TRBJ1-2; D ambiguous. The CDR3 loop spans 15 amino acids. V gave up 5 bases and J gave up 6 bases, with 19 bases separating them. From germline, CDR1 is MNHNS and CDR2 SASEGT.